Listed here are 3 T cell receptor beta chains from one sample, sequenced in a study of blood T cell repertoires in COVID-19. Here immunoSEQ multiplex PCR was the method, and the copy in TCRdb shows in-frame clones only, minus some. Here the sample spans approximately 59,000 clones, about 90% being singletons. The sequenced material came from peripheral blood. The receptors come from a human donor in a cohort sampled during active COVID-19.

The chain joins TRBV29-1 to TRBJ2-4; no clear D gene. Germline values: CDR1 SQVTM, CDR2 ANQGSEA. The CDR3 sequence is 13 residues long. V lost 3 bases and J 3 bases, leaving 9 bases between the germline ends. CDR3 in DNA: TGCAGCGTTGAGTTGGCCAGCAAAAACATTCAGTACTTC. Protein product: CSVELASKNIQYF.

The V gene is TRBV6-4, the J gene TRBJ1-2; the D is unclear. The V end lost 6 bases, the J end lost 6 bases, and 5 bases lay between the germline ends. Germline V gene sequence: CDR1 MRHNA, CDR2 SNTAGT. The CDR3 loop spans 10 amino acids. The CDR3 DNA reads TGTGCCAGCAGGGGAGATGGCTACACCTTC. Protein sequence: CASRGDGYTF.

This chain joins TRBV6-2 or TRBV6-3 and TRBJ2-2; TRBD2 matches at 11 bases. J was trimmed by 5 bases and V by 4 bases; bases with no gene match: 3. There are 15 residues in the CDR3. Germline V gives CDR1 MNHEY, CDR2 SVGEGT. Written as DNA, the CDR3 is TGTGCCAGCAGTTCGCCTAGCGGGGGGACCGGGGAGCTGTTTTTT. This sequence encodes CASSSPSGGTGELFF.